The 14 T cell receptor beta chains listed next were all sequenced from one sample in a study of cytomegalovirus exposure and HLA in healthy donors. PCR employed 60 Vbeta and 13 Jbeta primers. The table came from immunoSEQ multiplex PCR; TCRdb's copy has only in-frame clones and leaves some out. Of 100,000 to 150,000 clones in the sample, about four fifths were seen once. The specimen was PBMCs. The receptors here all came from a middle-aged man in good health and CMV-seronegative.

In DNA form, the CDR3 reads TGTGCCAGCAGCCAAAGGGGCGGGAGCTCCTACGAGCAGTACTTC. It encodes CASSQRGGSSYEQYF. This rearrangement joins TRBV7-6 to TRBJ2-7, with TRBD2 matching 7 bases. The CDR3 spans 15 residues. Per the germline V gene, CDR1 is SGHVS and CDR2 is FNYEAQ. V was pared by 5 bases and J by 0 bases, with 7 bases of the junction left unmatched.

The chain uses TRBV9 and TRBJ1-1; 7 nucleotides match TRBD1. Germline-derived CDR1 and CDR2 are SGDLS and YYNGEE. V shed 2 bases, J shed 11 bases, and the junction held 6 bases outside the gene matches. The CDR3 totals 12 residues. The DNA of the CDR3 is TGTGCCAGCAGCGTTCAGGGGGTGGGGGCTTTCTTT. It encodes CASSVQGVGAFF.

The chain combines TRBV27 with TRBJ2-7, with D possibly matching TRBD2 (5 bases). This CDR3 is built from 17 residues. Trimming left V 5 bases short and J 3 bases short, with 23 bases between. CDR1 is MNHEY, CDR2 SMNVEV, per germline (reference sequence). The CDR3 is CASSPRTATSLHYEQYF. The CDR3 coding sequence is TGTGCCAGCAGTCCACGGACTGCTACCTCGCTACACTACGAGCAGTACTTC.

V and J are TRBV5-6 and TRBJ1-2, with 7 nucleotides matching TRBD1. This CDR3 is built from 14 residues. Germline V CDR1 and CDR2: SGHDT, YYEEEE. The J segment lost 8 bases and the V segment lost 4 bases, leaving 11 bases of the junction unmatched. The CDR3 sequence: CASSPSTGAGGYTF. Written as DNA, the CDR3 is TGTGCCAGCAGCCCATCAACAGGGGCAGGCGGCTACACCTTC.

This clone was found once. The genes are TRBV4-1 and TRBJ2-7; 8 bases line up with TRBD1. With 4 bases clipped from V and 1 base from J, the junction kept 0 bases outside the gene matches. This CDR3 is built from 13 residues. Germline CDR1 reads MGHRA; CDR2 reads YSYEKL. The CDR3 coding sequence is TGCGCCAGCAGCCGGACAGGGTCCTACGAGCAGTACTTC. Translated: CASSRTGSYEQYF.

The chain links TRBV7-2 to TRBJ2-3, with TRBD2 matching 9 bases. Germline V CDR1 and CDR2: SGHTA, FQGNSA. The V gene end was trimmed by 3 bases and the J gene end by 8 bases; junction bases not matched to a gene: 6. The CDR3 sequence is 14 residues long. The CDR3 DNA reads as TGTGCCAGCAGCTTGGAGGGCGGGGGGGGTACGCAGTATTTT. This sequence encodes CASSLEGGGGTQYF.

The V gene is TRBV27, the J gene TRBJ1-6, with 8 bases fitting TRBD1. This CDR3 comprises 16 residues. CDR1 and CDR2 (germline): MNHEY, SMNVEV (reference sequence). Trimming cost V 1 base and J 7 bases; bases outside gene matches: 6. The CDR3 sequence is CASSLLQTGANSPLHF. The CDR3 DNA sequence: TGTGCCAGCAGTTTATTACAGACAGGGGCCAATTCACCCCTCCACTTT.

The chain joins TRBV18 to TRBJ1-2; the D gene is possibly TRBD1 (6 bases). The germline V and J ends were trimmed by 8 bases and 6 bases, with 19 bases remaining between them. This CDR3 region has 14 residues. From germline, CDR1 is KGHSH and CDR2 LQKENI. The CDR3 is CASRGYREGNGYTF. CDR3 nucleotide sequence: TGTGCCAGCCGCGGCTACAGGGAAGGGAATGGCTACACCTTC.

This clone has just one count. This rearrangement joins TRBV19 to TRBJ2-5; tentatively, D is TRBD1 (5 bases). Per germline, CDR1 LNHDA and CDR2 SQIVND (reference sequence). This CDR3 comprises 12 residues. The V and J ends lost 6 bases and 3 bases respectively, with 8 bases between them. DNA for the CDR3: TGTGCCAGTAGAGGACAAAAAGAGACCCAGTACTTC. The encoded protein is CASRGQKETQYF.

In nucleotides, the CDR3 is TGTGCCAGCAGTTGGATGTTAAGGACAGGGGGCTACGAGCAGTACTTC. Its translation: CASSWMLRTGGYEQYF. The V gene is TRBV28, the J gene TRBJ2-7; 10 bases are a match to TRBD1. CDR1 MDHEN and CDR2 SYDVKM come from the germline V gene. This CDR3 is built from 16 residues. The junction had 9 bases not matched to a gene; V was cut back by 4 bases and J by 3 bases.

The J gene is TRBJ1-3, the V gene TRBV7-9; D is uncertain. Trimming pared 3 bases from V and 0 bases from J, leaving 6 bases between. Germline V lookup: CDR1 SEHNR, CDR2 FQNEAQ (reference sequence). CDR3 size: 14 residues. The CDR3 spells CASSFSSSGNTIYF. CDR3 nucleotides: TGTGCCAGCAGCTTCTCGAGCTCTGGAAACACCATATATTTT.

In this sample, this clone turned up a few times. The CDR3 region is CAWSARVTYNEQFF. In DNA form, the CDR3 reads TGTGCCTGGAGTGCCAGGGTGACCTACAATGAGCAGTTCTTC. The V and J genes are TRBV30 and TRBJ2-1; possibly TRBD1 for D (5 bases). Trimming took 1 base from V and 2 from J, leaving 9 bases between them. Germline values: CDR1 GTSNPN, CDR2 SVGIG (reference sequence). There are 14 residues in the CDR3.

This CDR3 is CASSQFLQVEAFF. The CDR3, as DNA: TGCGCCAGCAGCCAATTCCTCCAGGTTGAAGCTTTCTTT. The chain is built from TRBV4-3 and TRBJ1-1; D gene uncertain. V lost 2 bases and J 7 bases, leaving 11 bases between the germline ends. CDR1 and CDR2 from the germline V gene are LGHNA and YSLEER. This CDR3 has 13 amino acids.

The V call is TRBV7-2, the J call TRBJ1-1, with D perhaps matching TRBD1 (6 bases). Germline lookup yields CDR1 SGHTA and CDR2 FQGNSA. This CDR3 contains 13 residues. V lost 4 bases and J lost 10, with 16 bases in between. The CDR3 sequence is CASSSWDTGGAFF. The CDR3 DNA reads TGTGCCAGCAGCTCTTGGGACACCGGAGGAGCTTTCTTT.